This TCR beta chain was captured by sequencing in a study of OX40 agonist ivuxolimab in advanced cancers. Study-wide background: Administration of intravenous ivuxolimab to patients occurred every 2 weeks at 0.01 to 10 mg/kg. Study-level points and caveats: Within 6 weeks, CD4+ and CD8+ blood T cells expanded clonally at 0.1 to 3.0 mg/kg. The study found that CD8+ T cells averaged more expanded clones than CD4+.

In this sample, this clone turned up once. Its antigen is undetermined. Germline V CDR1 and CDR2: SGHVS, FQNEAQ. Trimming removed 2 bases from V and 8 bases from J; junction bases left unmatched: 7. The CDR3 covers 15 residues. Here immunoSEQ multiplex PCR was the method, and the copy in TCRdb shows in-frame clones only, minus some. This table has fewer than 10,000 clones, about 74% appearing once. Blood sampling took place at baseline, cycle 4 day 1, and cycle 7 day 1. The sequence was obtained from an adult with an advanced solid tumor such as melanoma, head and neck, liver or kidney cancer. The chain combines TRBV7-8 with TRBJ2-2; 8 nucleotides line up with TRBD1. This specimen consisted of CD4+ or CD8+ T cells sorted from blood, obtained in a trial of the OX40 agonist ivuxolimab. CDR3 in amino acids: CASSLHQGAVGELFF. CDR3 DNA: TGTGCCAGCAGCTTACACCAGGGGGCGGTGGGGGAGCTGTTTTTT.